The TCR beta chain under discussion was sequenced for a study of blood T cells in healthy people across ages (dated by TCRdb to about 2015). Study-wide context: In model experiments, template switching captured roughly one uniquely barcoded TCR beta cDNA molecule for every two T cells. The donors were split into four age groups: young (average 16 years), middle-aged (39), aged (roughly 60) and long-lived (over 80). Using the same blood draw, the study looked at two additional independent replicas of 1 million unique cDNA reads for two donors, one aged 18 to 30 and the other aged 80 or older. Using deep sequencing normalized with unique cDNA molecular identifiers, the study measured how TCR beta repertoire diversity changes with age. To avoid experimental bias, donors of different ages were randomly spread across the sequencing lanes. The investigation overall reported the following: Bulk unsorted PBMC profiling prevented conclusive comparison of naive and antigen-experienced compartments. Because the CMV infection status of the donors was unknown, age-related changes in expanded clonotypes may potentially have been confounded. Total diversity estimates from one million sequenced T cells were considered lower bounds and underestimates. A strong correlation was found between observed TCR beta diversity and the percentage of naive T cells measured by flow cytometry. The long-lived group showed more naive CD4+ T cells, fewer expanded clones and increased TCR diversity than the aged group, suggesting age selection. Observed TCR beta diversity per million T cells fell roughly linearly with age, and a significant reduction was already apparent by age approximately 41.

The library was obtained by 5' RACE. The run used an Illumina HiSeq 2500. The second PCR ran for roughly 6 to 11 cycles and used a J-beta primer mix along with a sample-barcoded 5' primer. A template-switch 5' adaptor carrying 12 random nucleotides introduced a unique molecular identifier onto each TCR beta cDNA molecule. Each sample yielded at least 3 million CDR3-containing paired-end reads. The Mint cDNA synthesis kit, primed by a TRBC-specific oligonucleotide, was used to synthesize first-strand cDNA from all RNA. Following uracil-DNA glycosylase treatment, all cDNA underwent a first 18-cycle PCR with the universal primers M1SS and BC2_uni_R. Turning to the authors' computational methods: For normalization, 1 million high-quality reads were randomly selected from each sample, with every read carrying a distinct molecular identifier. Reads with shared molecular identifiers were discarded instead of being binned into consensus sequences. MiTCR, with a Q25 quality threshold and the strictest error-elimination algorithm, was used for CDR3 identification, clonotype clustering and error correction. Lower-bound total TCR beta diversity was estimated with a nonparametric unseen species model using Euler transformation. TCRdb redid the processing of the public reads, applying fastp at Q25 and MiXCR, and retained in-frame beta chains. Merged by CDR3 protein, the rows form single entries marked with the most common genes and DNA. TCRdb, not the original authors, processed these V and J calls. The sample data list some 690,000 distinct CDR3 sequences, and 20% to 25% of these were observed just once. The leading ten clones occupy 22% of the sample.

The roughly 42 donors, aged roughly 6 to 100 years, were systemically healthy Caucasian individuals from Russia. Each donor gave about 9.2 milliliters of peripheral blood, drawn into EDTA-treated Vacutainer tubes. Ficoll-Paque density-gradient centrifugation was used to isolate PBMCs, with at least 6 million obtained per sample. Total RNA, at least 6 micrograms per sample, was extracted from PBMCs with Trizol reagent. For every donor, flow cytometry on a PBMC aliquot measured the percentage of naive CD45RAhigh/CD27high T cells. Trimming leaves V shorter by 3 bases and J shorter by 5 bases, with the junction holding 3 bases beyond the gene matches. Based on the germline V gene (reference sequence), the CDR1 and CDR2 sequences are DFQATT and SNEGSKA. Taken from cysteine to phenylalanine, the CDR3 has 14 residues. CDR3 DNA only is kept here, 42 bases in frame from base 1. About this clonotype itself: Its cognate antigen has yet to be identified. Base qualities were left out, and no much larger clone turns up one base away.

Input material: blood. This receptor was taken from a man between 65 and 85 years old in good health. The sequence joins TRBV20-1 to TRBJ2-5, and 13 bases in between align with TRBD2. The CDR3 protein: CSARRTSGGETQYF. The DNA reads TGCAGTGCTAGGCGGACTAGCGGGGGTGAGACCCAGTACTTC.